This entry describes one T cell receptor (beta chain). Its antigen is not known. The sample comes from a study of blood T cells in healthy people across ages. Across the whole study: Roughly one uniquely barcoded beta molecule per two T cells was captured.

Then a second PCR, running roughly 7 to 11 cycles, was carried out with a sample-barcoded 5' primer and a J-beta primer mix. TCRdb processed the 5' RACE reads anew with MiXCR; each CDR3 protein has one entry. The sample yields roughly 900,000 distinct CDR3 sequences, 25% to 30% seen once. General study findings and limits: Naive CD4+ cells and diversity were both higher in long-lived donors than in aged donors.

The V gene lost 6 bases and the J gene lost 12 bases, with 20 bases spanning the gap. This CDR3 contains 13 residues. Germline lookup yields CDR1 SGHAT and CDR2 FQNNGV. The V call is TRBV11-2, the J call TRBJ1-1, with a weak D call TRBD1 (5 bases). The clonotype originates from a woman at least 80 years old in good health. The sequenced sample consisted of blood. The CDR3 region has the DNA TGTGCCAGCAGACTCGCTTCTGGGGGAGGGTCTTTCTTT. It specifies CASRLASGGGSFF.